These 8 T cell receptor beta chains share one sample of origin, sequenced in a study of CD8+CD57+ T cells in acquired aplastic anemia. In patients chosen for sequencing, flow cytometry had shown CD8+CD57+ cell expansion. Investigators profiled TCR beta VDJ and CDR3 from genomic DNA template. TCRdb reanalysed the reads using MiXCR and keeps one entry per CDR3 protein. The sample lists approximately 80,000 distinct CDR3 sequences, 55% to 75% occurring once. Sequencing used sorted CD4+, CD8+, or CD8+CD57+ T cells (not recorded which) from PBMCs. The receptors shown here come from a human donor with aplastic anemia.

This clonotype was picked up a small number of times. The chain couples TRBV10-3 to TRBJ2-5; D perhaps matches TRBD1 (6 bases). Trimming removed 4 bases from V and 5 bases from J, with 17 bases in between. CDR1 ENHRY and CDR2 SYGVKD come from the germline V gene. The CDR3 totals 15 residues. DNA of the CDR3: TGTGCCATCAGTGGGAAAGGGGGTTTCGGGGAGACCCAGTACTTC. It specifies CAISGKGGFGETQYF.

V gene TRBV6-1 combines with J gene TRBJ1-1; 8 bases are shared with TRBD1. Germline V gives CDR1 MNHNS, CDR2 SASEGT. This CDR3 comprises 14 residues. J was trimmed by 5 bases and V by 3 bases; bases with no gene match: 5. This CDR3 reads CASSDTGGWTEAFF. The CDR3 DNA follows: TGTGCCAGCAGTGATACAGGGGGGTGGACTGAAGCTTTCTTT.

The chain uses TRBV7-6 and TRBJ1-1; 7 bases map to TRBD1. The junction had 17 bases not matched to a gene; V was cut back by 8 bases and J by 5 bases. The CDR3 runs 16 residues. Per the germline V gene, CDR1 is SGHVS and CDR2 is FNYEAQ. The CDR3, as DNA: TGTGCCAGCTCCCCACGACCGACAGGGATGGGAACTGAAGCTTTCTTT. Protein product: CASSPRPTGMGTEAFF.

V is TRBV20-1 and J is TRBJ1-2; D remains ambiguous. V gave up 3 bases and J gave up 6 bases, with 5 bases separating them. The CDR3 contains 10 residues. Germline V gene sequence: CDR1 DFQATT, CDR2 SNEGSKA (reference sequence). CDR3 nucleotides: TGCAGTGCTAGGGATAATGGCTACACCTTC. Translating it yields CSARDNGYTF.

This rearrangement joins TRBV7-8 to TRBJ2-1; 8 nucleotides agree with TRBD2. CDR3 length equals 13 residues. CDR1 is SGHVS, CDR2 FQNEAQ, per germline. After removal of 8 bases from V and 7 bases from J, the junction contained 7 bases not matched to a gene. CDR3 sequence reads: CASALAVLNEQFF. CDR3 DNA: TGTGCCAGCGCACTAGCGGTCCTAAATGAGCAGTTCTTC. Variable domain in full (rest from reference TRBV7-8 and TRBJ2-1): GAGVSQSPRYKVAKRGQDVALRCDPISGHVSLFWYQQALGQGPEFLTYFQNEAQLDKSGLPSDRFFAERPEGSVSTLKIQRTQQEDSAVYLCASALAVLNEQFFGPGTRLTVL.

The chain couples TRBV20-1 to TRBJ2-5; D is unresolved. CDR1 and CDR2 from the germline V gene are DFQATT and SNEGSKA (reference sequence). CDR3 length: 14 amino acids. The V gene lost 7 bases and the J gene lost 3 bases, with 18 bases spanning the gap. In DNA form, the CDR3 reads TGCAGTGGAAGGACGAGCAGAAGCGAAGAGACCCAGTACTTC. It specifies CSGRTSRSEETQYF.

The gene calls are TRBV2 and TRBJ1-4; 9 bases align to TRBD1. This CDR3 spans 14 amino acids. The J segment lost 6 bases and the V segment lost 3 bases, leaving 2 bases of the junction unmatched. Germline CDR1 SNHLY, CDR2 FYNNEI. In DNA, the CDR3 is TGTGCCAGCAGTGAGCGGACAGGGGATGAAAAACTGTTTTTT. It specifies CASSERTGDEKLFF.

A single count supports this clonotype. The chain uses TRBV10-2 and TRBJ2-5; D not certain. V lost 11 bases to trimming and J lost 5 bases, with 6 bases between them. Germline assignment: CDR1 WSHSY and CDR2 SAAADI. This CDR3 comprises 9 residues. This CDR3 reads CAAGETQYF. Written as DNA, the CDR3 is TGCGCCGCCGGGGAGACCCAGTACTTC.